This T cell receptor beta chain originates from a study of cytomegalovirus exposure and HLA in healthy donors. Broader study findings: The classifier, whose performance was assessed in both the original and validation cohorts, reportedly diagnosed cytomegalovirus status with high specificity and sensitivity. According to the study, 160 or so TCR beta chains were cytomegalovirus-associated. In a later analysis, CMV-associated beta chains were mostly HLA-associated, it appeared.

The CDR3 contains 14 residues. Germline assignment: CDR1 MGHRA and CDR2 YSYEKL. Trimming stripped 3 bases from V and 0 bases from J, with 9 bases between. About this clone itself: Its specificity is not known.

With 60 Vbeta and 13 Jbeta primers, the PCR was carried out. Per the authors' pipeline: Unique TCR beta chains totaled about 73 million in a later count, with roughly 11 million of them shared. Sequenced by immunoSEQ multiplex PCR; TCRdb stores in-frame clones only, minus some. For V, J and clone size, that table is used; D and trimming come from the DNA. Among 88,000 or so clones, approximately 65% were seen once, and the ten largest hold approximately 4%. The chain uses TRBV4-1 and TRBJ2-7; perhaps TRBD1 as D (6 bases). Source material: PBMCs. The TCR was taken from a male donor in good health and CMV-seropositive. The CDR3 here is CASSQDSRSYEQYF. CDR3 nucleotide sequence: TGCGCCAGCAGCCAGGACAGCCGCTCCTACGAGCAGTACTTC.